Below are 17 T cell receptor beta chains sequenced from a single sample in a study of T cell responses to AZD1222 COVID-19 vaccine. Assay used: immunoSEQ multiplex PCR; TCRdb lists only in-frame clones, some missing. The table lists about 140,000 clones, 80% to 95% of them singletons. Sequenced material: peripheral blood, taken 28 days after the second AZD1222 dose. The receptors here all came from an adult who received the AZD1222 COVID-19 vaccine.

The chain carries TRBV29-1 and TRBJ2-1; D is possibly TRBD1 (6 bases). Trimming pared 4 bases from V and 0 bases from J, leaving 19 bases between. The germline V gene encodes CDR1 SQVTM and CDR2 ANQGSEA. CDR3 length: 17 amino acids. This chain's CDR3 is CSVAPQRDRSSYNEQFF. The CDR3 DNA reads TGCAGCGTTGCCCCACAGCGAGACAGGAGCTCCTACAATGAGCAGTTCTTC.

The table lists this clone with a count of one. The chain combines TRBV6-2 or TRBV6-3 with TRBJ2-4, with D tentatively TRBD1 (6 bases). V was cut by 4 bases and J by 0 bases, with 19 bases left in between. CDR3 length: 18 amino acids. Germline CDR1 and CDR2: MNHEY and SVGEGT. The CDR3, as DNA: TGTGCCAGCAGTTTCTCCCTGACGACAGGTTTAGCCAAAAACATTCAGTACTTC. This encodes CASSFSLTTGLAKNIQYF.

The CDR3, as DNA: TGTGCCAGCAGCCAAGAGGGGGGGTTCAAAAACATTCAGTACTTC. Translating it yields CASSQEGGFKNIQYF. The chain employs TRBV3-1 (or the pseudogene TRBV3-2) and TRBJ2-4; 7 bases fit TRBD2. The CDR3 consists of 15 residues. Germline loops: CDR1 LGHDT, CDR2 YNNKEL (reference sequence). V lost 0 bases to trimming and J lost 3 bases; unmatched junction nucleotides: 2.

The chain employs TRBV15 and TRBJ1-5; no clear D gene. CDR1 is LNHNV and CDR2 is YYDKDF in the germline V gene (reference sequence). CDR3 length: 15 residues. The germline V and J ends were trimmed by 3 bases and 7 bases, with 16 bases remaining between them. The CDR3 sequence is CATSSGNTVRQPQHF. CDR3 coding DNA: TGTGCCACCAGCAGTGGGAACACCGTGAGGCAGCCCCAGCATTTT. Full variable domain (remainder filled in from reference TRBV15 and TRBJ1-5): DAMVIQNPRYQVTQFGKPVTLSCSQTLNHNVMYWYQQKSSQAPKLLFHYYDKDFNNEADTPDNFQSRRPNTSFCFLDIRSPGLGDTAMYLCATSSGNTVRQPQHFGDGTRLSIL.

This sequence joins TRBV7-6 and TRBJ2-1; D is unresolved. The ends were cut back, 1 base at V and 0 bases at J, with 7 bases in the middle. Germline loops: CDR1 SGHVS, CDR2 FNYEAQ. This CDR3 contains 15 residues. Here the CDR3 reads CASSLGSSSYNEQFF. The CDR3 DNA follows: TGTGCCAGCAGCTTAGGGTCCAGCTCCTACAATGAGCAGTTCTTC. Full variable domain (remainder filled in from reference TRBV7-6 and TRBJ2-1): GAGVSQSPRYKVTKRGQDVALRCDPISGHVSLYWYRQALGQGPEFLTYFNYEAQQDKSGLPNDRFSAERPEGSISTLTIQRTEQRDSAMYRCASSLGSSSYNEQFFGPGTRLTVL.

As for this clone: Other DNA sequences of this sample code for an identical CDR3. This chain connects TRBV7-9 to TRBJ2-5; D uncertain. Germline values: CDR1 SEHNR, CDR2 FQNEAQ (reference sequence). The CDR3 consists of 11 residues. The germline V and J ends were trimmed by 6 bases and 3 bases, with 5 bases remaining between them. The DNA of the CDR3 is TGTGCCAGCAGTCCTAAAGAGACCCAGTACTTC. Its translation: CASSPKETQYF.

This chain links TRBV2 with TRBJ2-1; TRBD2 agrees at 16 bases. The CDR3 length is 16 residues. The trim removed 7 bases at V and 7 bases at J, leaving 7 bases unmatched. Germline loops: CDR1 SNHLY, CDR2 FYNNEI. The DNA for the CDR3 is TGTGCCAGCACGCCGGGACTAGCGGGAGGGAGGAATGAGCAGTTCTTC. Translating gives CASTPGLAGGRNEQFF.

V and J are TRBV11-3 and TRBJ2-5; possible D gene TRBD2, 6 bases. The CDR3 covers 14 residues. CDR1 and CDR2 (germline): SGHNT, YENEEA. V was pared by 2 bases and J by 1 base, with 8 bases between. The CDR3 sequence: CASSLTGLQETQYF. DNA of the CDR3: TGTGCCAGCAGCTTAACGGGACTCCAAGAGACCCAGTACTTC.

The chain has TRBV15 and TRBJ2-1; 8 bases are shared with TRBD1. From germline, CDR1 is LNHNV and CDR2 YYDKDF (reference sequence). Trimming at V came to 5 bases and at J to 10 bases, leaving 13 bases not matched to a gene. The CDR3 is 15 amino acids. CDR3 loop: CATSGGPFRGREQFF. The DNA of the CDR3 is TGTGCCACCAGCGGAGGTCCTTTCAGGGGGCGAGAGCAGTTCTTC.

The CDR3 loop is CAIHRRTGELFF. The CDR3 region has the DNA TGTGCCATTCACCGGAGAACCGGGGAGCTGTTTTTT. The chain links TRBV28 to TRBJ2-2; D uncertain. The V gene's germline CDR1 is MDHEN and CDR2 SYDVKM. V lost 10 bases and J lost 5, with 11 bases in between. This CDR3 region has 12 residues.

The J gene is TRBJ1-6, the V gene TRBV7-2; D perhaps matches TRBD1 (6 bases). V was pared by 2 bases and J by 10 bases, with 24 bases between. Germline lookup yields CDR1 SGHTA and CDR2 FQGNSA. The CDR3 loop spans 18 amino acids. In DNA, the CDR3 is TGTGCCAGCAGCTTAAAGGCACAGGGAACCCTAGGTGGCTCACCCCTCCACTTT. Its translation: CASSLKAQGTLGGSPLHF.

As DNA, the CDR3 is TGTGCCAGCAGGGTCCAGAATCAGCCCCAGCATTTT. It is translated as CASRVQNQPQHF. The chain links TRBV28 to TRBJ1-5; D remains unclear. Per the germline V gene, CDR1 is MDHEN and CDR2 is SYDVKM. The ends were cut back, 6 bases at V and 4 bases at J, with 7 bases in the middle. This CDR3 spans 12 amino acids. Supplemented by reference TRBV28 and TRBJ1-5, the full variable domain reads DVKVTQSSRYLVKRTGEKVFLECVQDMDHENMFWYRQDPGLGLRLIYFSYDVKMKEKGDIPEGYSVSREKKERFSLILESASTNQTSMYLCASRVQNQPQHFGDGTRLSIL.

The chain links TRBV18 to TRBJ2-7; 8 bases agree with TRBD2. The CDR3 covers 17 residues. In germline, CDR1 is KGHSH, CDR2 LQKENI. The ends lost 4 bases at V and 4 bases at J; junction bases unmatched: 15. This CDR3 reads CASSRGFQAGGSYEQYF. CDR3 in DNA: TGTGCCAGCTCACGGGGGTTTCAGGCGGGAGGTTCATACGAGCAGTACTTC.

The chain couples TRBV5-3 to TRBJ1-2, with D perhaps TRBD1 (5 bases). TRBV5-3 qualifies as an ORF whose function is uncertain. The CDR3 length is 15 residues. V lost 1 base and J 4 bases, leaving 14 bases between the germline ends. CDR3 amino acids: CARSLSDSPLYGYTF. The DNA for the CDR3 is TGTGCCAGAAGCTTGTCTGACAGTCCCCTCTATGGCTACACCTTC.

This chain uses TRBV18 with TRBJ2-1; possible D gene TRBD1, 7 bases. CDR3 size: 17 residues. Germline V gene lookup returns CDR1 KGHSH and CDR2 LQKENI. Trimming cost V 3 bases and J 2 bases, with 17 bases left between them. CDR3 loop: CASSPIQGGWTYNEQFF. Here the CDR3 DNA reads TGTGCCAGCTCACCCATCCAGGGGGGATGGACCTACAATGAGCAGTTCTTC. The entire variable domain, with the rest obtained from reference TRBV18 and TRBJ2-1, is as follows: NAGVMQNPRHLVRRRGQEARLRCSPMKGHSHVYWYRQLPEEGLKFMVYLQKENIIDESGMPKERFSAEFPKEGPSILRIQQVVRGDSAAYFCASSPIQGGWTYNEQFFGPGTRLTVL.

The gene calls are TRBV27 and TRBJ2-7; 10 bases map to TRBD1. Losses at the gene ends were 4 bases for V and 5 bases for J; bases not matched to a gene: 5. The CDR3 covers 14 residues. Germline loops: CDR1 MNHEY, CDR2 SMNVEV (reference sequence). The DNA of the CDR3 is TGTGCCAGCAGTTATTTTGGGACAGGGGACGAGCAGTACTTC. Translation gives CASSYFGTGDEQYF.

The chain recombines TRBV6-4 with TRBJ2-1; D is tentatively TRBD1 or TRBD2 (5 bases each). The CDR3 runs to 13 residues. With 6 bases removed from V and 5 bases from J, the gap between germline ends came to 11 bases. Germline V CDR1 and CDR2: MRHNA, SNTAGT. The CDR3 spells CASSPGADNEQFF. The CDR3 region has the DNA TGTGCCAGCAGCCCCGGGGCTGACAATGAGCAGTTCTTC.